One sample yielded the 29 T cell receptor beta chains listed below, sequenced in a study of blood T cells in healthy people across ages. The authors ran a second PCR of about 6 to 11 cycles using a sample-barcoded 5' primer and a J-beta primer mix. TCRdb ran MiXCR on the 5' RACE reads and lists one entry per CDR3 protein. This table has 2 million or so distinct CDR3 sequences, roughly 49% appearing once. The sample taken for sequencing was blood. The source is a woman between 40 and 55 years old in good health.

This clonotype was seen a single time. One end of the junction is discordant with germline, which a read error may explain. This chain joins TRBV15 and TRBJ2-1, with TRBD2 matching over 10 bases. CDR1 LNHNV and CDR2 YYDKDF come from the germline V gene (reference sequence). This CDR3 has 16 amino acids. The CDR3 DNA follows: TGTGCCATCAGCAGAGAGCGGGGGGGCAGTTACAATGAGCAGTTCTTC. It is translated as CAISRERGGSYNEQFF. Variable domain in full (rest from reference TRBV15 and TRBJ2-1): DAMVIQNPRYQVTQFGKPVTLSCSQTLNHNVMYWYQQKSSQAPKLLFHYYDKDFNNEADTPDNFQSRRPNTSFCFLDIRSPGLGDTAMYLCAISRERGGSYNEQFFGPGTRLTVL.

With respect to this clonotype: One end of the junction is discordant with germline, which a read error may explain. This chain uses TRBV12-3 or TRBV12-4 with TRBJ2-5, with D perhaps TRBD1 (5 bases). The DNA end lines up better with TRBJ2-7; the J call may be wrong. CDR3 length: 14 residues. The CDR3 nucleotides are TGTACCAGCAGTTTGGGCAGGGTTGACGACGAGCAGTACTTC. Translated: CTSSLGRVDDEQYF.

Points on this clonotype: Compared with germline, one end of the junction differs, possibly owing to a read error. V and J are TRBV5-1 and TRBJ1-5, with a weak D call TRBD1 (5 bases). The CDR3 spans 14 residues. The germline CDR1 and CDR2 sequences are SGHRS and YFSETQ. The CDR3 DNA sequence: TGCGCCAGCAGCTTGGGGACACCTAATCAGCCCCGGCATTTT. This encodes CASSLGTPNQPRHF.

The rearrangement uses TRBV5-1 and TRBJ2-7, with 14 bases lining up with TRBD2. The J call is in doubt because the DNA end fits TRBJ2-5 better. The CDR3 is made up of 16 amino acids. The V gene's germline CDR1 is SGHRS and CDR2 YFSETQ. The CDR3 loop is CASSSGTSGGGETQYF. The CDR3 bases are TGCGCCAGCAGTTCTGGGACTAGCGGGGGAGGGGAGACCCAGTACTTC.

This chain connects TRBV7-2 to TRBJ1-2; D gene uncertain. The CDR3 runs 14 residues. Germline CDR1 is SGHTA and CDR2 is FQGNSA. V was shortened by 4 bases and J by 8 bases, with 17 bases between the two germline ends. Here the CDR3 DNA reads TGTGCCAGCAGCTCCCCCCCTGGCGCGGGGGGCTACACCTTC. Its translation: CASSSPPGAGGYTF. Filled out from reference TRBV7-2 and TRBJ1-2, the complete variable domain reads GAGVSQSPSNKVTEKGKDVELRCDPISGHTALYWYRQSLGQGLEFLIYFQGNSAPDKSGLPSDRFSAERTGGSVSTLTIQRTQQEDSAVYLCASSSPPGAGGYTFGSGTRLTVV.

The genes are TRBV5-5 and TRBJ2-3, with D unresolved. The CDR3 is made up of 15 amino acids. V lost 4 bases and J lost 3, with 15 bases in between. Germline loops: CDR1 SGHKS, CDR2 YYEKEE (reference sequence). In DNA, the CDR3 is TGTGCCAGCAGCCCCTGGACGAGTTATACAGATACGCAGTATTTT. Residues: CASSPWTSYTDTQYF.

This clonotype was seen a handful of times. The rearrangement joins TRBV6-6 to TRBJ2-1, with D tentatively TRBD2 (6 bases). Germline loops: CDR1 MNHNY, CDR2 SVGAGI (reference sequence). CDR3 size: 12 residues. Trimming took off 2 bases at V and 7 bases at J, with 6 bases between the two ends. The CDR3 DNA is TGTGCCAGCAGTTACGGGACTAATGAGCAGTTCTTC. Translation gives CASSYGTNEQFF.

This clonotype showed up just a few times. This sequence joins TRBV6-2 or TRBV6-3 and TRBJ1-2; 8 bases map to TRBD1. Trimming at V came to 6 bases and at J to 8 bases, leaving 11 bases not matched to a gene. Germline loops: CDR1 MNHEY, CDR2 SVGEGT. The CDR3 contains 14 residues. CDR3 amino acids: CASRRQDRVTGYTF. The CDR3 nucleotides read TGTGCCAGCAGGCGCCAGGACAGGGTAACGGGCTACACCTTC.

Turning to this clonotype: At one end the junction does not follow the germline gene, possibly because of a read error. DNA of the CDR3: TGTGCCAGCAGTGAACAGGGGGTGAACACTGAGGCTTTCTTT. Its translation: CASSEQGVNTEAFF. This chain links TRBV6-5 with TRBJ1-1; TRBD1 agrees at 8 bases. CDR1 and CDR2 (germline): MNHEY, SVGAGI. The length of the CDR3 is 14 residues.

V usage is TRBV7-3 and J usage is TRBJ2-2; 7 positions match TRBD1. CDR1 and CDR2 from the germline V gene are SGHTA and FQGTGA. The length of the CDR3 is 15 residues. V lost 5 bases, J lost 2 bases, and 5 bases stayed unmatched. The CDR3, as DNA: TGTGCCAGCAGCCGAGGGACAGAAAACACCGGGGAGCTGTTTTTT. As protein: CASSRGTENTGELFF.

V and J are TRBV29-1 and TRBJ2-4; maybe TRBD2 (7 bases). CDR3 size: 15 residues. The germline V gene encodes CDR1 SQVTM and CDR2 ANQGSEA. V was pared by 1 base and J by 13 bases, with 23 bases between. The CDR3 loop is CSVEGETSRGVEQYF. CDR3 nucleotides: TGCAGCGTTGAAGGGGAGACTAGCAGGGGTGTTGAGCAGTACTTC.

The rearrangement joins TRBV4-3 to TRBJ1-6; D may be TRBD1 (5 bases). The V and J ends lost 3 bases and 5 bases respectively, with 17 bases between them. The CDR3 is 17 amino acids. Germline V gene lookup returns CDR1 LGHNA and CDR2 YSLEER. CDR3 amino acids: CASSHEIPEGDNSPLHF. In DNA form, the CDR3 reads TGCGCCAGCAGCCACGAAATTCCCGAAGGGGATAATTCACCCCTCCACTTT.

The chain links TRBV6-2 or TRBV6-3 to TRBJ2-3; D may correspond to TRBD1 or TRBD2 (5 bases each). CDR1 and CDR2 (germline): MNHEY, SVGEGT. V was clipped by 0 bases and J by 5 bases, with 18 bases between them. There are 17 residues in the CDR3. CDR3 loop: CASSYSRRDPTVDTQYF. The CDR3 bases are TGTGCCAGCAGTTACTCCCGCCGGGACCCGACCGTAGATACGCAGTATTTT.

The chain couples TRBV2 to TRBJ2-7; possibly TRBD1 for D (5 bases). CDR1 is SNHLY, CDR2 FYNNEI, per germline. The V and J ends lost 4 bases and 3 bases respectively, with 13 bases between them. The CDR3 loop spans 14 amino acids. Here the CDR3 reads CASSATVGHYEQYF. The CDR3 nucleotides are TGTGCCAGCAGTGCGACAGTAGGGCACTACGAGCAGTACTTC.

The V call is TRBV20-1, the J call TRBJ1-2, with D perhaps matching TRBD1 (6 bases). V gave up 0 bases and J gave up 7 bases, with 9 bases separating them. The CDR3 has 12 residues. Germline V CDR1 and CDR2: DFQATT, SNEGSKA (reference sequence). For the CDR3, the DNA is TGCAGTGCTAGAGATTTGGGGGCTGGCTACACCTTC. As protein: CSARDLGAGYTF.

This rearrangement joins TRBV9 to TRBJ1-1; 7 bases map to TRBD1. The CDR3 has 17 amino acids. In germline, CDR1 is SGDLS, CDR2 YYNGEE. The V gene end was trimmed by 3 bases and the J gene end by 4 bases; junction bases not matched to a gene: 15. This CDR3 reads CASSGNRGGNTVTEAFF. The CDR3 bases are TGTGCCAGCAGCGGAAACAGGGGAGGCAACACTGTCACTGAAGCTTTCTTT.

The V gene is TRBV27, the J gene TRBJ2-5; D is undetermined. There are 14 residues in the CDR3. With 5 bases removed from V and 3 bases from J, the gap between germline ends came to 13 bases. The V gene's germline CDR1 is MNHEY and CDR2 SMNVEV (reference sequence). This CDR3 reads CASSPFTWEETQYF. Written as DNA, the CDR3 is TGTGCCAGCAGTCCTTTCACTTGGGAAGAGACCCAGTACTTC.

A few counts support this clonotype. The chain combines TRBV6-1 with TRBJ2-6, with 9 bases matching TRBD1. V trimming: 6 bases; J trimming: 1 base; junction bases outside the gene matches: 7. The CDR3 totals 17 residues. Germline V gene sequence: CDR1 MNHNS, CDR2 SASEGT. CDR3 region: CASSPRDRASGANVLTF. The CDR3 DNA follows: TGTGCCAGCAGCCCCCGGGACAGGGCTTCTGGGGCCAACGTCCTGACTTTC.

The chain couples TRBV29-1 to TRBJ2-1; D is uncertain. Trimming removed 3 bases from V and 6 bases from J, with 12 bases in between. This CDR3 contains 13 residues. Germline lookup yields CDR1 SQVTM and CDR2 ANQGSEA. The CDR3 protein is CSVDRAGCNEQFF. Written as DNA, the CDR3 is TGCAGCGTTGATAGAGCAGGATGCAATGAGCAGTTCTTC.

The gene calls are TRBV6-2 or TRBV6-3 and TRBJ2-3; TRBD1 matches 7 bases. The germline V gene has CDR1 MNHEY and CDR2 SVGEGT. V trimming: 4 bases; J trimming: 4 bases; junction bases outside the gene matches: 5. CDR3 size: 14 residues. The DNA for the CDR3 is TGTGCCAGCAGTTGGACAGGCTCTTCAGATACGCAGTATTTT. It specifies CASSWTGSSDTQYF.

A note on this clonotype: A much larger clone lies one base from this, so it may be a read error. The V call is TRBV28, the J call TRBJ1-5, with TRBD1 matching over 8 bases. Germline V gene sequence: CDR1 MDHEN, CDR2 SYDVKM. The CDR3 loop spans 14 amino acids. CDR3 sequence reads: CVSSSGQGNQPQHF. The CDR3 nucleotides read TGTGTCAGCAGTTCGGGACAGGGCAATCAGCCCCAGCATTTT.

The chain couples TRBV5-1 to TRBJ2-5; D is undetermined. This CDR3 has 13 residues. In germline, CDR1 is SGHRS, CDR2 YFSETQ. V lost 7 bases, J lost 2 bases, and 12 bases lay in between. In nucleotides, the CDR3 is TGCGCCAGCGGACCACTGGGACAAGAGACCCAGTACTTC. As protein: CASGPLGQETQYF.

The chain combines TRBV12-3 or TRBV12-4 with TRBJ1-1; the D is unclear. The CDR3 totals 15 residues. The ends were cut back, 4 bases at V and 0 bases at J, with 12 bases in the middle. The CDR3 region is CASSSKFGMNTEAFF. DNA of the CDR3: TGTGCCAGCAGTTCCAAATTCGGCATGAACACTGAAGCTTTCTTT.

This clonotype occurred a few times. The chain links TRBV19 to TRBJ2-7; D gene uncertain. The CDR3 extends over 15 amino acids. Germline V CDR1 and CDR2: LNHDA, SQIVND (reference sequence). Trimming stripped 3 bases from V and 7 bases from J, with 19 bases between. CDR3 region: CASSMIGAALEEQYF. Written as DNA, the CDR3 is TGTGCCAGTAGTATGATCGGCGCTGCCTTAGAGGAGCAGTACTTC.

The genes are TRBV29-1 and TRBJ2-3, with TRBD2 matching 8 bases. V shed 4 bases and J 6 bases; nucleotides not matched to a gene: 9. This CDR3 is 14 amino acids long. Germline-derived CDR1 and CDR2 are SQVTM and ANQGSEA. The CDR3 is CSVVISGGSDTQYF. CDR3 DNA sequence: TGCAGCGTTGTGATCAGCGGGGGAAGTGATACGCAGTATTTT.

CDR3 region: CASSGGHRVNTEAFF. The CDR3 DNA sequence: TGCGCCAGCAGCGGGGGTCATCGAGTGAACACTGAAGCTTTCTTT. This chain uses TRBV5-1 with TRBJ1-1; tentative D call: TRBD1 (5 bases). V lost 4 bases to trimming and J lost 0 bases, with 13 bases between them. Germline V gene sequence: CDR1 SGHRS, CDR2 YFSETQ. The CDR3 is 15 amino acids.

This clonotype was seen more than once but under ten times. The chain links TRBV29-1 to TRBJ2-7, with D hard to call. CDR1 is SQVTM and CDR2 is ANQGSEA in the germline V gene. Trimming shortened V by 7 bases and J by 0 bases, and 16 bases separated the two germline ends. This CDR3 spans 14 amino acids. The DNA for the CDR3 is TGCAGCGCAGTAGGGCTTAAGAGCTCCTACGAGCAGTACTTC. Protein product: CSAVGLKSSYEQYF.

This clonotype was detected only a few times. The chain has TRBV6-2 or TRBV6-3 and TRBJ1-5, with D maybe TRBD1 (5 bases). This CDR3 has 14 residues. Trimming took 10 bases from V and 4 from J, leaving 17 bases between them. Germline V gives CDR1 MNHEY, CDR2 SVGEGT. This CDR3 reads CATERNGANQPQHF. The CDR3 nucleotides read TGTGCCACAGAACGAAACGGGGCAAATCAGCCCCAGCATTTT.

The rearrangement joins TRBV6-5 to TRBJ2-7; D unclear. The CDR3 runs to 15 residues. Trimming cost V 2 bases and J 7 bases, with 18 bases left between them. Per germline, CDR1 MNHEY and CDR2 SVGAGI. The CDR3: CASSYTAPEYNEQYF. In nucleotides, the CDR3 is TGTGCCAGCAGTTACACAGCTCCGGAGTACAATGAGCAGTACTTC.